The 29 T cell receptor beta chains given below trace back to one sample, sequenced in a study of response to subunit inactivated influenza vaccine. TCRdb used MiXCR to reprocess the RT-PCR reads, holding one entry per CDR3 protein. Among fewer than 550,000 distinct CDR3 sequences, approximately 24% were seen once, and the ten largest hold 1.5% to 2%. This specimen consisted of CD4+ T cells sorted from PBMCs, obtained 5 to 6 days after vaccination. Receptor source: a man aged 50 or older who received an inactivated influenza vaccine.

As concerns this clonotype: A much larger clone differs by one base, so this may be a read error. V gene TRBV27 combines with J gene TRBJ2-7; no firm D call. The CDR3 is 11 amino acids. Looked up from germline, CDR1 is MNHEY and CDR2 is SMNVEV (reference sequence). The CDR3 DNA reads TGTACCAGCAGTTTGTCCGACGAGCAGTACTTC. Translated, it gives CTSSLSDEQYF.

This clonotype was detected only a few times. This chain's CDR3 is CSARGLQGGSEAFF. CDR3 bases: TGCAGTGCTAGGGGCCTACAGGGAGGCTCTGAAGCTTTCTTT. The chain couples TRBV20-1 to TRBJ1-1, with a possible D match to TRBD1 (6 bases). Germline CDR1 and CDR2: DFQATT and SNEGSKA (reference sequence). There are 14 residues in the CDR3. V was pared by 3 bases and J by 6 bases, with 17 bases between.

V usage is TRBV20-1 and J usage is TRBJ2-5; a possible D gene is TRBD1 (6 bases). V was pared by 6 bases and J by 1 base, with 12 bases between. Germline V gene lookup returns CDR1 DFQATT and CDR2 SNEGSKA (reference sequence). This CDR3 has 13 amino acids. CDR3 coding DNA: TGCAGTGCAGGGGGTCGGGTCCAAGAGACCCAGTACTTC. This codes for CSAGGRVQETQYF.

CDR3 in DNA: TGTGCCAGCTCACCATCTAGGAGCACTGAAGCTTTCTTT. Encoded protein: CASSPSRSTEAFF. J is TRBJ1-1 and V is TRBV18; D not certain. In germline, CDR1 is KGHSH, CDR2 LQKENI. There are 13 residues in the CDR3. Trimming shortened V by 2 bases and J by 4 bases, and 8 bases separated the two germline ends.

This clonotype came up a few times. The J gene is TRBJ2-7, the V gene TRBV20-1, with 9 bases aligning to TRBD1. The trim removed 0 bases at V and 2 bases at J, leaving 5 bases unmatched. Germline CDR1 and CDR2: DFQATT and SNEGSKA (reference sequence). The CDR3 spans 15 residues. The CDR3, as DNA: TGCAGTGCTAGAGATGGGGGGACAGGGACCTACGAGCAGTACTTC. Translating it yields CSARDGGTGTYEQYF.

The chain carries TRBV3-1 and TRBJ2-2; 10 bases are a match to TRBD2. Losses at the gene ends were 3 bases for V and 11 bases for J; bases not matched to a gene: 12. The CDR3 is made up of 16 amino acids. Germline V gene lookup returns CDR1 LGHDT and CDR2 YNNKEL (reference sequence). The CDR3, as DNA: TGTGCCAGCAGCCAGGGCGATAGCGGGAGGAACCGAGAGCTGTTTTTT. Translating it yields CASSQGDSGRNRELFF.

The chain is built from TRBV20-1 and TRBJ2-5, with TRBD1 identical over 7 bases. This CDR3 spans 12 amino acids. V lost 6 bases to trimming and J lost 5 bases; unmatched junction nucleotides: 6. Germline V lookup: CDR1 DFQATT, CDR2 SNEGSKA (reference sequence). Here the CDR3 reads CSAEGAAETQYF. CDR3 coding DNA: TGCAGTGCCGAGGGGGCCGCTGAGACCCAGTACTTC.

The chain joins TRBV20-1 to TRBJ2-7; D may be TRBD1 (5 bases). This CDR3 is 14 amino acids long. V lost 6 bases to trimming and J lost 6 bases, with 21 bases between them. In germline, CDR1 is DFQATT, CDR2 SNEGSKA (reference sequence). CDR3 in DNA: TGCAGTGCCCTCTCCAGGGTATTTAGTAGCGAGCAGTACTTC. This sequence encodes CSALSRVFSSEQYF.

The chain uses TRBV7-9 and TRBJ1-2; TRBD1 might be the D (5 bases). With 1 base removed from V and 7 bases from J, the gap between germline ends came to 10 bases. Looked up from germline, CDR1 is SEHNR and CDR2 is FQNEAQ (reference sequence). This CDR3 spans 13 amino acids. The CDR3 nucleotides read TGTGCCAGCAGCTTAGATGGAGGGGCTGGCTACACCTTC. This gives the protein CASSLDGGAGYTF.

This clonotype has more than one count but fewer than ten. The chain combines TRBV4-3 with TRBJ2-3, with TRBD2 as a possible D gene (6 bases). Germline-derived CDR1 and CDR2 are LGHNA and YSLEER. CDR3 length: 16 residues. With 1 base removed from V and 4 bases from J, the gap between germline ends came to 15 bases. The CDR3 spells CASSQVSGTGADTQYF. The CDR3 coding sequence is TGCGCCAGCAGCCAAGTTTCCGGGACGGGGGCAGATACGCAGTATTTT.

CDR3 loop: CSARGTSGGNQETQYF. The CDR3 bases are TGCAGTGCTAGAGGCACTAGCGGGGGGAACCAAGAGACCCAGTACTTC. This rearrangement joins TRBV20-1 to TRBJ2-5, with 12 bases matching TRBD2. V was pared by 1 base and J by 0 bases, with 3 bases of the junction left unmatched. Germline-derived CDR1 and CDR2 are DFQATT and SNEGSKA (reference sequence). The CDR3 has 16 amino acids.

This clonotype was picked up a small number of times. V is TRBV29-1 and J is TRBJ2-7, with 9 bases lining up with TRBD2. J was trimmed by 0 bases and V by 6 bases; bases with no gene match: 6. The CDR3 totals 14 residues. The V gene's germline CDR1 is SQVTM and CDR2 ANQGSEA. DNA of the CDR3: TGCAGCGTGCGGGAGGGGTTAAGCTCCTACGAGCAGTACTTC. Protein: CSVREGLSSYEQYF.

V usage is TRBV20-1 and J usage is TRBJ2-1, with a tentative D call TRBD2 (5 bases). Germline CDR1 DFQATT, CDR2 SNEGSKA (reference sequence). V shed 6 bases and J shed 2 bases, with 14 bases lying between them. The CDR3 consists of 14 residues. Here the CDR3 DNA reads TGCAGTGCCCACCCTACCGGGGCCTACAATGAGCAGTTCTTC. Translated, it gives CSAHPTGAYNEQFF.

The chain uses TRBV20-1 and TRBJ1-2; D uncertain. The CDR3 runs 14 residues. Deletions cut 0 bases from V and 4 bases from J, with 12 bases between. Germline V gives CDR1 DFQATT, CDR2 SNEGSKA (reference sequence). Written as DNA, the CDR3 is TGCAGTGCTAGAGATCATTACGGGTTCTATGGCTACACCTTC. Translated, it gives CSARDHYGFYGYTF.

This chain joins TRBV24-1 and TRBJ2-3; 7 bases agree with TRBD2. V gave up 7 bases and J gave up 5 bases; unmatched junction bases: 8. Germline V gene lookup returns CDR1 KGHDR and CDR2 SFDVKD. This CDR3 is built from 14 residues. The CDR3 reads CATSFTSGEDTQYF. CDR3 DNA sequence: TGTGCCACCAGCTTTACCAGCGGGGAAGATACGCAGTATTTT.

The chain carries TRBV10-3 and TRBJ2-5; possible D gene TRBD2, 5 bases. The V end lost 3 bases, the J end lost 5 bases, and 13 bases lay between the germline ends. The CDR3 has 14 residues. In germline, CDR1 is ENHRY, CDR2 SYGVKD. CDR3 sequence reads: CAISDGVEQETQYF. In DNA, the CDR3 is TGTGCCATCAGTGACGGGGTAGAGCAGGAGACCCAGTACTTC.

In this sample, this clonotype turned up a few times. The chain uses TRBV7-9 and TRBJ2-1; a weak D match, TRBD2 (6 bases). Germline V gene sequence: CDR1 SEHNR, CDR2 FQNEAQ (reference sequence). The CDR3 has 13 amino acids. Between the trimmed V and J ends, which lost 1 base and 15 bases, there was a span of 16 bases. CDR3 amino acids: CASSLDFLGGVFF. CDR3 nucleotide sequence: TGTGCCAGCAGCTTAGACTTCTTGGGAGGCGTGTTCTTC.

This clonotype occurred a few times. The CDR3 bases are TGTGCCAGCAGCACGGGACTCTATAATTCACCCCTCCACTTT. It is translated as CASSTGLYNSPLHF. The J gene is TRBJ1-6, the V gene TRBV11-2, with TRBD1 as a possible D gene (5 bases). This CDR3 spans 14 amino acids. The V end was cut by 5 bases, the J end by 3 bases, with 8 bases between. CDR1 is SGHAT, CDR2 FQNNGV, per germline.

Only a few counts were recorded for this clonotype. This chain uses TRBV20-1 with TRBJ2-5; D remains ambiguous. Trimming removed 3 bases at V and 3 bases at J, with 5 bases between. Germline CDR1 DFQATT, CDR2 SNEGSKA (reference sequence). CDR3 size: 11 residues. The chain's CDR3 is CSASLKETQYF. The CDR3 nucleotides read TGCAGTGCTAGCCTAAAAGAGACCCAGTACTTC.

This chain joins TRBV5-6 and TRBJ2-3; 12 bases match TRBD2. Germline V gene data show CDR1 as SGHDT and CDR2 as YYEEEE. CDR3 length: 16 residues. V was clipped by 4 bases and J by 5 bases; unmatched bases: 8. The CDR3 protein is CASSPKLAGGIDTQYF. DNA for the CDR3: TGTGCCAGCAGCCCCAAACTAGCGGGAGGAATAGATACGCAGTATTTT.

V gene TRBV4-2 combines with J gene TRBJ1-1; D gene ambiguous. Germline V gene lookup returns CDR1 LGHNA and CDR2 YNFKEQ. The CDR3 extends over 14 amino acids. Trimming left V 0 bases short and J 1 base short, with 6 bases between. The CDR3 bases are TGTGCCAGCAGCCAAGATCAGAAGAACACTGAAGCTTTCTTT. Its translation: CASSQDQKNTEAFF.

The chain couples TRBV30 to TRBJ1-6; 7 nucleotides match TRBD1. The trim removed 4 bases at V and 7 bases at J, leaving 10 bases unmatched. CDR1 is GTSNPN, CDR2 SVGIG, per germline (reference sequence). This CDR3 contains 15 residues. The CDR3 DNA reads as TGTGCCTGGAATCGTCGACAGGGATCAAATTCACCCCTCCACTTT. Translation gives CAWNRRQGSNSPLHF. Full variable domain (outside the CDR3, taken from reference TRBV30 and TRBJ1-6): SQTIHQWPATLVQPVGSPLSLECTVEGTSNPNLYWYRQAAGRGLQLLFYSVGIGQISSEVPQNLSASRPQDRQFILSSKKLLLSDSGFYLCAWNRRQGSNSPLHFGNGTRLTVT.

In this sample, this clonotype turned up a few times. The genes are TRBV29-1 and TRBJ2-1; tentative D call: TRBD2 (6 bases). The germline V gene has CDR1 SQVTM and CDR2 ANQGSEA. This CDR3 spans 14 amino acids. Trimming pared 4 bases from V and 1 base from J, leaving 11 bases between. As DNA, the CDR3 is TGCAGCGTTGCCCTCGGAGGGTCCTACAATGAGCAGTTCTTC. Translation: CSVALGGSYNEQFF.

This clonotype was found a few times. V usage is TRBV10-3 and J usage is TRBJ2-2; 8 nucleotides match TRBD1. Germline trimming cut 5 bases from V and 5 bases from J; bases unmatched to any gene: 10. Per germline, CDR1 ENHRY and CDR2 SYGVKD. This CDR3 comprises 16 residues. CDR3 nucleotide sequence: TGTGCCATCAGTAACCAGGGGGCCTTGGGGACCGGGGAGCTGTTTTTT. The encoded protein is CAISNQGALGTGELFF.

This clonotype was observed a few times. The chain couples TRBV10-2 to TRBJ1-1, with unresolved D. Germline loops: CDR1 WSHSY, CDR2 SAAADI. The CDR3 covers 13 residues. V was shortened by 6 bases and J by 1 base, with 9 bases between the two germline ends. The CDR3 loop reads CASSDEKNTEAFF. In DNA, the CDR3 is TGCGCCAGCAGCGACGAGAAGAACACTGAAGCTTTCTTT.

The chain links TRBV10-3 to TRBJ2-5, with a weak D call TRBD2 (6 bases). The V and J ends lost 5 bases and 2 bases respectively, with 9 bases between them. The CDR3 has 13 residues. Germline V lookup: CDR1 ENHRY, CDR2 SYGVKD. DNA of the CDR3: TGTGCCATCAGTTGGCGGGAACAAGAGACCCAGTACTTC. Its translation is CAISWREQETQYF.

This clonotype occurred a few times. V gene TRBV6-2 or TRBV6-3 combines with J gene TRBJ1-2, with D unresolved. The germline V gene encodes CDR1 MNHEY and CDR2 SVGEGT. This CDR3 contains 15 residues. V was cut by 2 bases and J by 3 bases, with 13 bases left in between. CDR3 amino acids: CASSYRHRVDYGYTF. The CDR3 DNA follows: TGTGCCAGCAGTTACCGGCACAGAGTCGACTATGGCTACACCTTC.

This chain links TRBV9 with TRBJ2-2; no clear D gene. Trimming took 0 bases from V and 2 from J, leaving 8 bases between them. The CDR3 is 15 amino acids. Germline CDR1 reads SGDLS; CDR2 reads YYNGEE. For the CDR3, the DNA is TGTGCCAGCAGCGTAGATCCCTTCAACACCGGGGAGCTGTTTTTT. Its protein is CASSVDPFNTGELFF.

The chain links TRBV12-3 or TRBV12-4 to TRBJ2-7; perhaps TRBD2 as D (5 bases). Trimming took off 6 bases at V and 6 bases at J, with 12 bases between the two ends. This CDR3 has 12 residues. Here the CDR3 reads CASSRGLLEQYF. In DNA form, the CDR3 reads TGTGCCAGCAGCCGAGGACTTCTCGAGCAGTACTTC.